The clone carrying this T cell receptor beta chain was detected ten times or more. The V end was cut by 8 bases, the J end by 6 bases, with 18 bases between. This CDR3 is built from 14 residues. Germline CDR1 LNHNV, CDR2 YYDKDF (reference sequence). This sample is drawn from a study of T cells in Graves' hyperthyroidism and ophthalmopathy. Turning to the study itself: Upon initial diagnosis and before any treatment, peripheral blood was collected.

Clinicians diagnosed patients from clinical symptoms, serum thyroxine and TRAb, thyroid ultrasound and orbital computed tomography. TCR beta CDR3 region amplification was performed from RNA transcripts. The HTBI primer set drove a first-round RT-PCR of the TCR CDR3. TCRdb re-called the multiplex PCR reads through MiXCR, storing one row per CDR3 protein. Of roughly 740,000 distinct CDR3 sequences in the sample, about a sixth were seen once. The chain recombines TRBV15 with TRBJ2-3; weak D call: TRBD2 (6 bases). The sequence came from a young man with Graves' hyperthyroidism. Sequences were obtained from blood. CDR3 DNA: TGTGCCACCTCGGGGGTGGGAGCAGGTGATACGCAGTATTTT. Amino acid sequence: CATSGVGAGDTQYF.